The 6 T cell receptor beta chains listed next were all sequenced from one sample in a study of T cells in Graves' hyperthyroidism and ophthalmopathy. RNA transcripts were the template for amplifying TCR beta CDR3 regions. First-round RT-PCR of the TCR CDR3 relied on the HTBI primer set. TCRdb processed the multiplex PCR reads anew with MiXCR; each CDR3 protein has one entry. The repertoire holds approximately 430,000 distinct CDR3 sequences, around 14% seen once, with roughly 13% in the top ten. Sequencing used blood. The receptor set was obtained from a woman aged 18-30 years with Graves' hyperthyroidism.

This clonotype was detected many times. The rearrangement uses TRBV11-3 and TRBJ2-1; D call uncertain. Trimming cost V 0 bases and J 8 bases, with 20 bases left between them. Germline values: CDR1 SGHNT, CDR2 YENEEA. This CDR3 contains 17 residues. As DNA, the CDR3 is TGTGCCAGCAGCTTAGATTATCACGGAGAGATTGGAGATGAGCAGTTCTTC. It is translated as CASSLDYHGEIGDEQFF.

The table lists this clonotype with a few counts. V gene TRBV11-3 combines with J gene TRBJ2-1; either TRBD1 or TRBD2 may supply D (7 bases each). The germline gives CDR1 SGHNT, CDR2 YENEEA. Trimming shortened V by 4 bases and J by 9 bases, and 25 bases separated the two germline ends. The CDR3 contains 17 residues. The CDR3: CASSSLQGRGHDGEQFF. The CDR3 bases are TGTGCCAGCAGCTCGCTACAAGGGAGGGGGCACGACGGTGAGCAGTTCTTC.

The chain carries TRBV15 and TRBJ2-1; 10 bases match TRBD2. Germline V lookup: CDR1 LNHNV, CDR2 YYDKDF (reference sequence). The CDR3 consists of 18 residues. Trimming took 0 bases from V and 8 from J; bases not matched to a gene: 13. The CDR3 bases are TGTGCCACCAGCAGAGATACCCTAGCGGGAGCACCGGGGGATGAGCAGTTCTTC. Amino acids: CATSRDTLAGAPGDEQFF.

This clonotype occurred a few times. Here the CDR3 reads CASSIGTGSSGANVLTF. CDR3 in DNA: TGTGCCAGTAGTATAGGAACAGGGAGCTCTGGGGCCAACGTCCTGACTTTC. V is TRBV19 and J is TRBJ2-6; D possibly corresponds to TRBD1 (6 bases). V was clipped by 1 base and J by 0 bases, with 10 bases between them. Germline V gives CDR1 LNHDA, CDR2 SQIVND (reference sequence). The CDR3 sequence is 17 residues long.

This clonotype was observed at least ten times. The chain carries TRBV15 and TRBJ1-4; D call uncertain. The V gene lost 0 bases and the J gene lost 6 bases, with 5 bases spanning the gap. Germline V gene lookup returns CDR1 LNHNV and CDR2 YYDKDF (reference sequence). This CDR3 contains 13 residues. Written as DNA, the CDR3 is TGTGCCACCAGCAGAGATCGGGATGAAAAACTGTTTTTT. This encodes CATSRDRDEKLFF.

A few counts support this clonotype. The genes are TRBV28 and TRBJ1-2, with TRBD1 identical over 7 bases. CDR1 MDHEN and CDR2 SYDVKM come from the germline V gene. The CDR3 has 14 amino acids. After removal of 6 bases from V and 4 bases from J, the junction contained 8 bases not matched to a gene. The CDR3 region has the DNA TGTGCCAGCAGCCCACCGGGACAGACCTATGGCTACACCTTC. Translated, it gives CASSPPGQTYGYTF.